This T cell receptor beta chain was sequenced in a study of shared clonotypes between healthy human individuals. Across the study: Per donor, CD8 memory used one plate, CD8 naive used two, CD4 memory used three and CD4 naive used three.

Study-wide points: Relative to their counterparts shared across all four donors, non-shared clonotypes exhibited diminished generation probabilities. It was observed that 4% to 6% of naive CD4 clonotypes were shared across a handful of donors.

For this clone: The target antigen is unknown.

This table comes from immunoSEQ multiplex PCR, and its TCRdb copy is limited to in-frame clones, with some not included. The sample lists about 2.4 million clones; over 85% were seen once. The TCR originated in a man between 18 and 35 years old in good health. Some clones in this sample may be carry-over from other donors' samples. Sequencing input: naive CD4+ T cells from PBMCs. Sample subset: CD45RA+ positively selected.

CDR3 loop: CASIPGRVAGWETQYF. CDR3 sequence (DNA): TGTGCCAGCATCCCCGGGCGGGTGGCGGGGTGGGAGACCCAGTACTTC. This sequence joins TRBV28 and TRBJ2-5, with D tentatively TRBD2 (6 bases). The CDR3 runs to 16 residues. Deletions cut 7 bases from V and 5 bases from J, with 23 bases between. CDR1 and CDR2 (germline): MDHEN, SYDVKM.